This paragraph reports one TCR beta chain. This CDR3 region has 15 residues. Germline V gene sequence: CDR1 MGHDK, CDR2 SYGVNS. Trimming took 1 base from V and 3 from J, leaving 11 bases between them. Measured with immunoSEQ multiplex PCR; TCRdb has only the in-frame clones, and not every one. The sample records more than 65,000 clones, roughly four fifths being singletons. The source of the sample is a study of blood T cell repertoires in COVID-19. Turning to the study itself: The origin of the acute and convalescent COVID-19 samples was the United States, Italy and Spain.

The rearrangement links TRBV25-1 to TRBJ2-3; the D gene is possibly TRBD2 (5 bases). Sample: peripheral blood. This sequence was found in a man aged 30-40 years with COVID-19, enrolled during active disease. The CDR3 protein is CASSESGSVTDTQYF. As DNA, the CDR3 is TGTGCCAGCAGTGAATCGGGTAGCGTGACAGATACGCAGTATTTT. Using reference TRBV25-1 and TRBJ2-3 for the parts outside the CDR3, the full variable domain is EADIYQTPRYLVIGTGKKITLECSQTMGHDKMYWYQQDPGMELHLIHYSYGVNSTEKGDLSSESTVSRIRTEHFPLTLESARPSHTSQYLCASSESGSVTDTQYFGPGTRLTVL.